One and the same sample provided the 24 T cell receptor beta chains below, sequenced in a study of blood T cell repertoires in COVID-19. Sequencing was performed with immunoSEQ multiplex PCR; in TCRdb, only in-frame clones are kept and a portion is missing. The sample contains some 170,000 clones, around 80% of which appear only once. The source material was peripheral blood. The receptors stem from a man between 60 and 75 years old with acute or convalescent COVID-19.

V usage is TRBV11-2 and J usage is TRBJ2-5; 10 bases match TRBD2. This CDR3 is 17 amino acids long. Trimming cost V 1 base and J 2 bases; bases outside gene matches: 7. Germline lookup yields CDR1 SGHAT and CDR2 FQNNGV. CDR3 residues: CASSLGLAGPSQETQYF. The CDR3 DNA follows: TGTGCCAGCAGCTTAGGACTAGCGGGCCCCTCGCAAGAGACCCAGTACTTC.

Worth noting for this clone: Other nucleotide sequences from this sample produce the same CDR3. The genes are TRBV4-1 and TRBJ2-1; D might be TRBD1 (5 bases). The CDR3 is 15 residues long. CDR1 and CDR2 (germline): MGHRA, YSYEKL. The V gene lost 1 base and the J gene lost 1 base, with 8 bases spanning the gap. The CDR3 sequence: CASSQGQGSYNEQFF. CDR3 bases: TGCGCCAGCAGCCAAGGGCAGGGATCCTACAATGAGCAGTTCTTC.

CDR3: CASSLAQGRTDTQYF. The DNA of the CDR3 is TGTGCCAGCAGCTTGGCACAGGGGCGCACAGATACGCAGTATTTT. V is TRBV5-4 and J is TRBJ2-3; 7 positions match TRBD1. The V gene end was trimmed by 0 bases and the J gene end by 1 base; junction bases not matched to a gene: 2. The CDR3 sequence is 15 residues long. CDR1 and CDR2 (germline): SGHNT, YYREEE (reference sequence).

The V and J genes are TRBV9 and TRBJ1-1; D uncertain. Deletions cut 1 base from V and 0 bases from J, with 10 bases between. Germline CDR1 reads SGDLS; CDR2 reads YYNGEE. CDR3 length: 15 amino acids. The CDR3 sequence is CASSVMGSLNTEAFF. For the CDR3, the DNA is TGTGCCAGCAGCGTAATGGGCAGCTTGAACACTGAAGCTTTCTTT.

The chain has TRBV5-4 and TRBJ2-3; 12 bases are shared with TRBD2. This CDR3 region has 16 residues. V was clipped by 4 bases and J by 2 bases; unmatched bases: 5. Per the germline V gene, CDR1 is SGHNT and CDR2 is YYREEE (reference sequence). CDR3 loop: CASSHWTSGTTDTQYF. CDR3 nucleotides: TGTGCCAGCAGCCATTGGACTAGCGGGACCACAGATACGCAGTATTTT.

The genes are TRBV27 and TRBJ1-1, with 8 nucleotides matching TRBD1. The V segment lost 5 bases and the J segment 3 bases; nucleotides outside the gene matches: 8. The CDR3 totals 15 residues. Germline V CDR1 and CDR2: MNHEY, SMNVEV (reference sequence). The CDR3 region has the DNA TGTGCCAGCAGTGTTCTTCCCAGGGGGCACACTGAAGCTTTCTTT. It codes for CASSVLPRGHTEAFF.

In nucleotides, the CDR3 is TGTGCCAGCAGCTTGGGGAGGACAGGAGAAGAAAAACTGTTTTTT. It is translated as CASSLGRTGEEKLFF. This chain uses TRBV5-8 with TRBJ1-4; 7 positions agree with TRBD1. Germline CDR1 is SGHTS and CDR2 is YDEGEE. CDR3 size: 15 residues. Germline trimming cut 0 bases from V and 8 bases from J; bases unmatched to any gene: 7.

This chain joins TRBV29-1 and TRBJ2-7; TRBD1 matches 9 bases. J gave up 2 bases and V 7 bases, and 3 bases lay outside the gene matches. Per the germline V gene, CDR1 is SQVTM and CDR2 is ANQGSEA. The CDR3 covers 12 residues. The CDR3 is CSGRTGAYEQYF. The CDR3 nucleotides are TGCAGCGGGAGGACAGGGGCCTACGAGCAGTACTTC.

The chain employs TRBV19 and TRBJ1-1, with D tentatively TRBD1 (5 bases). V lost 1 base and J lost 1, with 13 bases in between. This CDR3 has 16 residues. Germline V gene lookup returns CDR1 LNHDA and CDR2 SQIVND (reference sequence). The CDR3 loop is CASSIARGWKNTEAFF. In DNA, the CDR3 is TGTGCCAGTAGTATAGCCCGGGGGTGGAAGAACACTGAAGCTTTCTTT.

V is TRBV7-8 and J is TRBJ1-1; the D is unclear. V gave up 7 bases and J gave up 4 bases, with 13 bases separating them. Germline V lookup: CDR1 SGHVS, CDR2 FQNEAQ. The CDR3 has 13 amino acids. CDR3 protein: CASTGPGSTEAFF. The CDR3 DNA reads TGTGCCAGCACCGGACCCGGGAGCACTGAAGCTTTCTTT.

In nucleotides, the CDR3 is TGTGCCAGTAGTATAACGGTAAAAGAGACCCAGTACTTC. It yields the protein CASSITVKETQYF. The chain recombines TRBV19 with TRBJ2-5, with unresolved D. V lost 2 bases, J lost 3 bases, and 7 bases lay in between. This CDR3 is 13 amino acids long. Germline V gene lookup returns CDR1 LNHDA and CDR2 SQIVND (reference sequence).

This clone was observed once. The V and J genes are TRBV18 and TRBJ1-1; perhaps TRBD1 as D (6 bases). V was pared by 4 bases and J by 1 base, with 10 bases between. The length of the CDR3 is 14 residues. Germline CDR1 KGHSH, CDR2 LQKENI. The CDR3 nucleotides are TGTGCCAGCTCACAACTGACAGGGAACACTGAAGCTTTCTTT. It encodes CASSQLTGNTEAFF.

The chain recombines TRBV5-6 with TRBJ2-1; D not certain. The CDR3 is 13 residues long. Germline CDR1 and CDR2: SGHDT and YYEEEE. V lost 3 bases to trimming and J lost 5 bases, with 9 bases between them. The DNA of the CDR3 is TGTGCCAGCAGCTCCGGGTCCCACAATGAGCAGTTCTTC. Translated, it gives CASSSGSHNEQFF.

The chain recombines TRBV7-9 with TRBJ2-1; maybe TRBD2 (7 bases). V gave up 1 base and J gave up 3 bases, with 13 bases separating them. Per germline, CDR1 SEHNR and CDR2 FQNEAQ (reference sequence). The CDR3 loop spans 16 amino acids. Here the CDR3 reads CASSLDWRGRYNEQFF. In nucleotides, the CDR3 is TGTGCCAGCAGCTTAGACTGGCGGGGGCGCTACAATGAGCAGTTCTTC. Variable domain in full (rest from reference TRBV7-9 and TRBJ2-1): DTGVSQNPRHKITKRGQNVTFRCDPISEHNRLYWYRQTLGQGPEFLTYFQNEAQLEKSRLLSDRFSAERPKGSFSTLEIQRTEQGDSAMYLCASSLDWRGRYNEQFFGPGTRLTVL.

The CDR3 here is CSVELTSGGASDTQYF. As DNA, the CDR3 is TGCAGCGTTGAATTGACTAGCGGGGGGGCTTCAGATACGCAGTATTTT. The V gene is TRBV29-1, the J gene TRBJ2-3, with 14 bases aligning to TRBD2. The CDR3 loop spans 16 amino acids. With V trimmed by 2 bases and J by 4 bases, 5 bases remained unmatched. Germline V CDR1 and CDR2: SQVTM, ANQGSEA.

In its sample, this clone was seen a few times. The chain links TRBV9 to TRBJ1-1, with 7 bases aligning to TRBD1. The germline CDR1 and CDR2 sequences are SGDLS and YYNGEE. The CDR3 is 16 amino acids. After removal of 1 base from V and 0 bases from J, the junction contained 6 bases not matched to a gene. CDR3 DNA: TGTGCCAGCAGCGTAACAGGGGCCCGCATGAACACTGAAGCTTTCTTT. This gives the protein CASSVTGARMNTEAFF.

This chain joins TRBV30 and TRBJ1-2; no clear D gene. Germline CDR1 GTSNPN, CDR2 SVGIG (reference sequence). The germline V and J ends were trimmed by 1 base and 7 bases, with 7 bases remaining between them. The CDR3 is 11 amino acids. The CDR3 region is CAWSGGPGYTF. CDR3 in DNA: TGTGCCTGGAGTGGTGGGCCTGGCTACACCTTC.

The chain couples TRBV3-1 (or the pseudogene TRBV3-2) to TRBJ2-6; D unclear. Germline assignment: CDR1 LGHDT and CDR2 YNNKEL (reference sequence). The CDR3 runs 16 residues. The V end lost 2 bases, the J end lost 4 bases, and 12 bases lay between the germline ends. This chain's CDR3 is CASSQIASPGANVLTF. The CDR3, as DNA: TGTGCCAGCAGCCAAATCGCGAGTCCCGGGGCCAACGTCCTGACTTTC.

V and J are TRBV9 and TRBJ1-2; 9 nucleotides match TRBD1. The ends lost 2 bases at V and 6 bases at J; junction bases unmatched: 8. This CDR3 contains 15 residues. The germline V gene has CDR1 SGDLS and CDR2 YYNGEE. Written as DNA, the CDR3 is TGTGCCAGCAGCGTCACCGGGACAGGGCTGGATGGCTACACCTTC. Encoded protein: CASSVTGTGLDGYTF.

This clone was seen only a few times. The chain links TRBV9 to TRBJ1-6; tentative D call: TRBD1 (6 bases). The CDR3 extends over 18 amino acids. Germline V CDR1 and CDR2: SGDLS, YYNGEE. The V end lost 3 bases, the J end lost 7 bases, and 23 bases lay between the germline ends. CDR3 nucleotide sequence: TGTGCCAGCAGCGCGGGTCACCGGGACAAAGGAATGAATTCACCCCTCCACTTT. Protein product: CASSAGHRDKGMNSPLHF.

This sequence joins TRBV4-2 and TRBJ1-3; 7 nucleotides line up with TRBD1. Per the germline V gene, CDR1 is LGHNA and CDR2 is YNFKEQ. Trimming took 0 bases from V and 5 from J; bases not matched to a gene: 10. This CDR3 region has 17 residues. For the CDR3, the DNA is TGTGCCAGCAGCCAAGATGTCGGGGACAGCAGGAGAAACACCATATATTTT. This codes for CASSQDVGDSRRNTIYF.

J is TRBJ2-7 and V is TRBV7-2; no reliable D call. The germline gives CDR1 SGHTA, CDR2 FQGNSA. CDR3 size: 13 residues. Trimming took off 1 base at V and 4 bases at J, with 8 bases between the two ends. The CDR3 nucleotides are TGTGCCAGCAGCTTAGAGCGCGAGTACGAGCAGTACTTC. Its protein product is CASSLEREYEQYF. Based on the CDR3 plus reference TRBV7-2 and TRBJ2-7, the full variable domain is GAGVSQSPSNKVTEKGKDVELRCDPISGHTALYWYRQSLGQGLEFLIYFQGNSAPDKSGLPSDRFSAERTGGSVSTLTIQRTQQEDSAVYLCASSLEREYEQYFGPGTRLTVT.

The V call is TRBV25-1, the J call TRBJ1-2, with D perhaps TRBD1 (6 bases). Trimming took off 2 bases at V and 3 bases at J, with 16 bases between the two ends. The CDR3 consists of 16 residues. Germline CDR1 reads MGHDK; CDR2 reads SYGVNS. The CDR3 loop is CASSEISGGVDYGYTF. In DNA, the CDR3 is TGTGCCAGCAGTGAAATTAGTGGGGGCGTTGACTATGGCTACACCTTC.

This clone was counted a single time. V and J are TRBV7-2 and TRBJ1-2; D unclear. Germline lookup yields CDR1 SGHTA and CDR2 FQGNSA. Trimming left V 0 bases short and J 5 bases short, with 19 bases between. There are 17 residues in the CDR3. DNA for the CDR3: TGTGCCAGCAGCTTAGCGGTGGTTCGGCAGTTCGGGTATGGCTACACCTTC. This sequence encodes CASSLAVVRQFGYGYTF.